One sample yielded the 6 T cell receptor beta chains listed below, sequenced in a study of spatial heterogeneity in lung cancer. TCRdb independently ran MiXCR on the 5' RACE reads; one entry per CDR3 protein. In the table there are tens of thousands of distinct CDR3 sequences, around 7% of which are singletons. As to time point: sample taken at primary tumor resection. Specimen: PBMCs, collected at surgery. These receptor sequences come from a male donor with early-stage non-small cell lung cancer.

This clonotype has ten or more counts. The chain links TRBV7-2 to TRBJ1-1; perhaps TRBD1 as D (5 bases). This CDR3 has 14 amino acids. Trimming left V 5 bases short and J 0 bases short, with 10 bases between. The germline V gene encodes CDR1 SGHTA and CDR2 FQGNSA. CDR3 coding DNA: TGTGCCAGCAGCACCGGACAACTGAACACTGAAGCTTTCTTT. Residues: CASSTGQLNTEAFF. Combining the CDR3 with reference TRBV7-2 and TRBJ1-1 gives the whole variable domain GAGVSQSPSNKVTEKGKDVELRCDPISGHTALYWYRQSLGQGLEFLIYFQGNSAPDKSGLPSDRFSAERTGGSVSTLTIQRTQQEDSAVYLCASSTGQLNTEAFFGQGTRLTVV.

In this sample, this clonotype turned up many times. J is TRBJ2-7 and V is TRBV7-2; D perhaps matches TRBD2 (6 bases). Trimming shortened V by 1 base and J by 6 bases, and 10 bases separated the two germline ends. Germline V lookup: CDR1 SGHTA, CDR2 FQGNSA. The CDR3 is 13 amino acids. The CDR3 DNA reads TGTGCCAGCAGCTTAGGGGGGGAGCGCGAGCAGTACTTC. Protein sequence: CASSLGGEREQYF.

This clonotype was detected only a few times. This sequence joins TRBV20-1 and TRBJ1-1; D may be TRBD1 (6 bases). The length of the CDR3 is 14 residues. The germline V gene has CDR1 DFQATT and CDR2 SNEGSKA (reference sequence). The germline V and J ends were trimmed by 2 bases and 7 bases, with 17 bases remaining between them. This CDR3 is CSARLKGGQSEAFF. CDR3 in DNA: TGCAGTGCTAGACTCAAAGGGGGACAAAGTGAAGCTTTCTTT.

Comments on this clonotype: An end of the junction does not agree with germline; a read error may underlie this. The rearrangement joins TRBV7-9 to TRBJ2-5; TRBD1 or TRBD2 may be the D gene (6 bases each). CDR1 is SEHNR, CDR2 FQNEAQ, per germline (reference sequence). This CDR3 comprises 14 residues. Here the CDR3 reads CASTLAAGAGTQYF. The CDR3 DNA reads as TGTGCCAGCACCTTAGCGGCAGGGGCAGGGACCCAGTACTTC.

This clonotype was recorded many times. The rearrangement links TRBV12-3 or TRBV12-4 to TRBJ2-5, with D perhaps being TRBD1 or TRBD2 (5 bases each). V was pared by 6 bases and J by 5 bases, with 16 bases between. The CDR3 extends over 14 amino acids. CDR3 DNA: TGTGCCAGCAGCCCAGGGAGTACCAAGGAGACCCAGTACTTC. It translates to CASSPGSTKETQYF.

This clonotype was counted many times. The CDR3 nucleotides read TGTGTCTTACAGGCTGAAGCTTTCTTT. It codes for CVLQAEAFF. The V call is TRBV7-9, the J call TRBJ1-1; a weak D match, TRBD1 (5 bases). CDR3 length: 9 residues. Germline CDR1 SEHNR, CDR2 FQNEAQ (reference sequence).